Here is one T cell receptor (beta chain) with its context. This CDR3 has 15 amino acids. Trimming removed 1 base at V and 3 bases at J, with 10 bases between. In germline, CDR1 is LNHDA, CDR2 SQIVND (reference sequence). These data come from a study of T-cell reconstitution after alpha-beta-depleted transplantation in children. Construction of the TCRbeta library involved unique molecular identifiers. One entry per CDR3 protein, called by TCRdb with MiXCR from the PCR reads. The data show 450,000 to 600,000 distinct CDR3 sequences, 15% to 20% seen once. J is TRBJ1-5 and V is TRBV19; D remains ambiguous. The clonotype was recovered from a human donor who donated a stem cell graft to a child with acute lymphoblastic leukemia. The input for sequencing was PBMCs from the stem cell graft donor, taken from the stem cell graft. CDR3 nucleotide sequence: TGTGCCAGTAGTATAGCGCAGGTTTCCAATCAGCCCCAGCATTTT. Its protein product is CASSIAQVSNQPQHF.